Listed below are T cell receptor beta chains from one sample, sequenced in a study of blood T cell repertoires in COVID-19. Only in-frame clones appear in the TCRdb table, and some are missing; sequencing was by immunoSEQ multiplex PCR. The sample contains about 160,000 clones, around 82% of which appear only once. What was sequenced was peripheral blood. The receptors derive from a woman aged 40-49 years with COVID-19, enrolled during active disease. Each CDR3 is given with its conserved first and last residue. A D gene is named only where the DNA matches it firmly. Not all rows give a size; the values are once, few, many and, for expanded clones, a class.

>NA|TRBV27|TRBD1|TRBJ2-3
TGTGCCAGCAGTTGGGGGGACAGGTCAACAGATACGCAGTATTTT
CASSWGDRSTDTQYF
>NA|TRBV13|TRBD1|TRBJ2-6
TGTGCCAGCAGCTCCCGGGACAGGGGGCCTGGGGCCAACGTCCTGACTTTC
CASSSRDRGPGANVLTF
>NA|TRBV7-2|TRBD2|TRBJ2-5
TGTGCCAGCAGCTCCCTCCCCTTAACTAGCGGGGGGGCAGAGACCCAGTACTTC
CASSSLPLTSGGAETQYF
>NA|TRBV2|TRBD1|TRBJ1-6
TGTGCCAGCAGTCTTGTAGGACAGGGTGGCTCACCCCTCCACTTT
CASSLVGQGGSPLHF
>NA|TRBV11-2|NA|TRBJ2-1
TGTGCCAGCAGCTTAGATCCCACGAGCCTGTACAATGAGCAGTTCTTC
CASSLDPTSLYNEQFF
>NA|TRBV5-6|TRBD2|TRBJ2-3
TGTGCCAGCGGGCCACTAGCGAGCACAGATACGCAGTATTTT
CASGPLASTDTQYF
>NA|TRBV27|NA|TRBJ2-2
TGTGCCAGCAGTTCAGGGTTCTCCGGGGAGCTGTTTTTT
CASSSGFSGELFF
>NA|TRBV19|NA|TRBJ1-3
TGTGCCAGTCAGAGGGAGGACACCATATATTTT
CASQREDTIYF
>NA|TRBV10-2|NA|TRBJ1-1
TGCGCCACACTGGAGGTGGAAGCTTTCTTT
CATLEVEAFF
>NA|TRBV18|TRBD1|TRBJ1-4
TGTGCCAGCTCACCCGGGACAGACTCGTTGGATGAAAAACTGTTTTTT
CASSPGTDSLDEKLFF
>once|TRBV9|TRBD1|TRBJ2-5
TGTGCCAGCACCCAGGGACAGGGCAGTGAGACCCAGTACTTC
CASTQGQGSETQYF
>NA|TRBV10-3|NA|TRBJ2-1
TGTGCCATCAGTGAGAGGGGGGGGAATTCCTACAATGAGCAGTTCTTC
CAISERGGNSYNEQFF
>NA|TRBV7-3|NA|TRBJ2-5
TGTGCCAGCAGCTTAAGCCGGACAAGGGGTGAGACCCAGTACTTC
CASSLSRTRGETQYF